This T cell receptor beta chain emerged from a study of shared clonotypes between healthy human individuals. Whole-study results and caveats: Clonotype sharing across several donors was observed for 4% to 5.5% of naive CD4 clonotypes.

Concerning this clone: Its antigen is unidentified.

Several immunoSEQ plates received, in even portions, the genomic DNA of each subset. Assay: immunoSEQ multiplex PCR; the TCRdb copy retains only in-frame clones and omits some. Among millions of clones, under 95% were seen once, and the ten largest hold more than 1.5%. Naive CD8 populations comprised CD45RO-negative cells positively selected for CCR7, excluding terminally differentiated effector memory CD45RA+ cells. V was pared by 6 bases and J by 3 bases, with 16 bases between. Germline V gene sequence: CDR1 SNHLY, CDR2 FYNNEI. CDR3 size: 15 residues. The receptor was isolated from a man aged 18 to 29 in good health. Some clones in this sample may be carry-over from other donors' samples. Input material: naive CD8+ T cells from PBMCs. The rearrangement joins TRBV2 to TRBJ2-3; D may correspond to TRBD1 or TRBD2 (5 bases each). CDR3 amino acids: CASSGEQARTDTQYF. DNA for the CDR3: TGTGCCAGCAGCGGGGAACAGGCCAGGACAGATACGCAGTATTTT. The whole variable domain, filled in from reference TRBV2 and TRBJ2-3, reads EPEVTQTPSHQVTQMGQEVILRCVPISNHLYFYWYRQILGQKVEFLVSFYNNEISEKSEIFDDQFSVERPDGSNFTLKIRSTKLEDSAMYFCASSGEQARTDTQYFGPGTRLTVL.